The 17 T cell receptor beta chains in this list originate from one sample, sequenced in a study of T-cell memory formation after mild COVID-19. TCRdb reprocessed the 5' RACE reads via MiXCR and lists one record per CDR3 protein. The sample carries approximately 400,000 distinct CDR3 sequences, more than 20% recorded once. The sample comprised PBMCs or a T cell subset sorted from them (not recorded which). These receptors originate from an adult woman who had mild COVID-19 (a few samples of this study predate the infection). Cell type and time point are not known.

Only a few counts were recorded for this clonotype. The V gene is TRBV14, the J gene TRBJ2-1; D may correspond to TRBD1 or TRBD2 (5 bases each). There are 14 residues in the CDR3. Trimming removed 4 bases from V and 12 bases from J, with 19 bases in between. In germline, CDR1 is SGHDN, CDR2 FVKESK. The CDR3 coding sequence is TGTGCCAGCAGCCGCCTTCAGGGACGCTGGGCGCAGTTCTTC. As protein: CASSRLQGRWAQFF.

J is TRBJ2-1 and V is TRBV7-2; D perhaps matches TRBD2 (5 bases). This CDR3 is 15 amino acids long. CDR1 is SGHTA and CDR2 is FQGNSA in the germline V gene. Trimming pared 3 bases from V and 0 bases from J, leaving 9 bases between. The CDR3 bases are TGTGCCAGCAGCTTCGGACTGGGCTCCTACAATGAGCAGTTCTTC. This gives the protein CASSFGLGSYNEQFF.

The chain couples TRBV24-1 to TRBJ2-3; 10 positions match TRBD2. The ends lost 4 bases at V and 3 bases at J; junction bases unmatched: 6. Germline V gene lookup returns CDR1 KGHDR and CDR2 SFDVKD. The CDR3 consists of 16 residues. The CDR3 sequence: CATSEPGTSATDTQYF. The CDR3 DNA sequence: TGTGCCACCAGTGAGCCCGGGACTAGCGCGACAGATACGCAGTATTTT.

This clonotype was picked up a small number of times. This sequence joins TRBV27 and TRBJ2-1; TRBD2 aligns across 13 bases. With V trimmed by 3 bases and J by 7 bases, 6 bases remained unmatched. The CDR3 runs to 16 residues. Germline CDR1 is MNHEY and CDR2 is SMNVEV (reference sequence). The CDR3, as DNA: TGTGCCAGCAGTTTCGGACTAGCGGGAGTCAGAAATGAGCAGTTCTTC. Translated: CASSFGLAGVRNEQFF.

As DNA, the CDR3 is TGTGCCAGCAGTTACGCCAATTACGCCCAGCATTTT. Amino acids: CASSYANYAQHF. The chain uses TRBV6-2 or TRBV6-3 and TRBJ1-5; D is uncertain. This CDR3 has 12 residues. The germline CDR1 and CDR2 sequences are MNHEY and SVGEGT. With 2 bases removed from V and 11 bases from J, the gap between germline ends came to 10 bases.

The rearrangement joins TRBV7-2 to TRBJ2-7; a possible D gene is TRBD1 (5 bases). The germline V gene encodes CDR1 SGHTA and CDR2 FQGNSA. V lost 7 bases and J 2 bases, leaving 15 bases between the germline ends. This CDR3 is built from 14 residues. The CDR3 loop is CASTLTRGAYEQYF. CDR3 nucleotides: TGTGCCAGCACCCTGACAAGGGGTGCCTACGAGCAGTACTTC.

The J gene is TRBJ1-2, the V gene TRBV5-1; D unresolved. The V end lost 4 bases, the J end lost 6 bases, and 10 bases lay between the germline ends. Germline CDR1 reads SGHRS; CDR2 reads YFSETQ. The CDR3 totals 12 residues. The CDR3 region is CASSVYGNGYTF. In DNA form, the CDR3 reads TGCGCCAGCAGCGTGTACGGGAATGGCTACACCTTC.

The chain carries TRBV3-1 and TRBJ2-3, with TRBD1 as a possible D gene (5 bases). V lost 4 bases and J 2 bases, leaving 13 bases between the germline ends. Germline V gives CDR1 LGHDT, CDR2 YNNKEL (reference sequence). CDR3 size: 15 residues. The CDR3, as DNA: TGTGCCAGCAGCCGAACCGACAGCGCCACAGATACGCAGTATTTT. This gives the protein CASSRTDSATDTQYF.

This clonotype was seen more than once but under ten times. The genes are TRBV6-4 and TRBJ1-4, with 10 bases matching TRBD1. The CDR3 is 15 amino acids. The germline V gene encodes CDR1 MRHNA and CDR2 SNTAGT. The J segment lost 2 bases and the V segment lost 3 bases, leaving 0 bases of the junction unmatched. The CDR3 protein is CASSEGQGTNEKLFF. The CDR3 DNA follows: TGTGCCAGCAGTGAGGGACAGGGGACTAATGAAAAACTGTTTTTT.

This clonotype was seen a few times. The CDR3 DNA reads TGCGCCAGCACACTAAGACCCCCGGGGATGGATACGCAGTATTTT. Its protein product is CASTLRPPGMDTQYF. This chain joins TRBV4-1 and TRBJ2-3, with D possibly TRBD2 on 5 matching bases. This CDR3 contains 15 residues. The ends were cut back, 7 bases at V and 6 bases at J, with 20 bases in the middle. The germline V gene encodes CDR1 MGHRA and CDR2 YSYEKL.

Only a few counts were recorded for this clonotype. The V gene is TRBV18, the J gene TRBJ1-2; 10 bases are shared with TRBD1. This CDR3 region has 17 residues. V trimming: 2 bases; J trimming: 2 bases; junction bases outside the gene matches: 8. The germline V gene encodes CDR1 KGHSH and CDR2 LQKENI. CDR3: CASSPKPGQGRNYGYTF. The CDR3 nucleotides read TGTGCCAGCTCACCAAAACCGGGACAGGGGAGGAACTATGGCTACACCTTC.

This chain joins TRBV5-1 and TRBJ2-7; D assignment may be TRBD1 or TRBD2 (5 bases each). V was shortened by 4 bases and J by 5 bases, with 19 bases between the two germline ends. The V gene's germline CDR1 is SGHRS and CDR2 YFSETQ. CDR3 length equals 15 residues. The CDR3 here is CASSLGSGPGNEQYF. Here the CDR3 DNA reads TGCGCCAGCAGCCTGGGGAGTGGGCCAGGGAACGAGCAGTACTTC.

CDR3 bases: TGTGCCAGCCAACCGGTGGTCAAAAACATTCAGTACTTC. Translating gives CASQPVVKNIQYF. The chain employs TRBV6-2 or TRBV6-3 and TRBJ2-4; D is uncertain. Germline V gene lookup returns CDR1 MNHEY and CDR2 SVGEGT. This CDR3 region has 13 residues. V was shortened by 8 bases and J by 3 bases, with 11 bases between the two germline ends.

V and J are TRBV29-1 and TRBJ2-1; no clear D. V shed 3 bases and J shed 6 bases, with 12 bases lying between them. Germline V gene data show CDR1 as SQVTM and CDR2 as ANQGSEA. CDR3 length: 13 residues. The CDR3 coding sequence is TGCAGCGTTGACAGGTCGGGTGGCAATGAGCAGTTCTTC. It translates to CSVDRSGGNEQFF.

This clonotype was seen more than once but under ten times. The rearrangement joins TRBV6-1 to TRBJ2-5, with 15 bases fitting TRBD2. This CDR3 comprises 17 residues. The germline V gene encodes CDR1 MNHNS and CDR2 SASEGT. Trimming cost V 2 bases and J 5 bases; bases outside gene matches: 6. The CDR3 region is CASSETGLAGGGETQYF. CDR3 nucleotide sequence: TGTGCCAGCAGTGAAACGGGACTAGCGGGAGGTGGCGAGACCCAGTACTTC.

At least ten counts were recorded for this clonotype. The gene calls are TRBV29-1 and TRBJ2-5, with 14 nucleotides matching TRBD2. Germline loops: CDR1 SQVTM, CDR2 ANQGSEA. CDR3 length: 17 amino acids. V lost 5 bases to trimming and J lost 5 bases; unmatched junction nucleotides: 13. CDR3 amino acids: CSVNSGLAGGYGETQYF. The CDR3 bases are TGCAGCGTTAACTCAGGACTAGCGGGGGGATATGGGGAGACCCAGTACTTC.

The genes are TRBV6-1 and TRBJ2-7; D remains ambiguous. This CDR3 region has 13 residues. With 11 bases removed from V and 0 bases from J, the gap between germline ends came to 14 bases. Per the germline V gene, CDR1 is MNHNS and CDR2 is SASEGT. CDR3 amino acids: CAVLGAPSYEQYF. DNA of the CDR3: TGTGCCGTACTTGGAGCACCCTCCTACGAGCAGTACTTC.